These 16 T cell receptor beta chains share one sample of origin, sequenced in a study of CD8 T cells in ankylosing spondylitis. TCRdb re-called the 5' RACE reads with MiXCR, one entry per CDR3 protein. Here the sample spans 160,000 or so distinct CDR3 sequences, approximately 10% being singletons. The material sequenced was blood, either unsorted or a sorted T cell fraction (not recorded which). The receptors derive from a female donor with ankylosing spondylitis or in good health (not recorded which).

This clonotype has more than one count but fewer than ten. The rearrangement joins TRBV11-2 to TRBJ1-1; TRBD1 might be the D (5 bases). The CDR3 has 17 residues. Germline values: CDR1 SGHAT, CDR2 FQNNGV. Deletions cut 2 bases from V and 0 bases from J, with 16 bases between. This CDR3 reads CASSLWTGLPMNTEAFF. In DNA form, the CDR3 reads TGTGCCAGCAGCTTATGGACGGGACTCCCCATGAACACTGAAGCTTTCTTT.

This clonotype was recorded at least ten times. V usage is TRBV12-5 and J usage is TRBJ1-1; D is ambiguous. Per germline, CDR1 LGHNT and CDR2 FRNRAP. Between the trimmed V and J ends, which lost 4 bases and 4 bases, there was a span of 7 bases. The CDR3 length is 12 residues. CDR3 DNA: TGTGCTAGTGGTTGGGTCGGCACTGAAGCTTTCTTT. It is translated as CASGWVGTEAFF.

This clonotype occurred many times. The CDR3 spells CSARDIRGIQETQYF. DNA of the CDR3: TGCAGTGCTAGAGATATCAGGGGGATCCAAGAGACCCAGTACTTC. The chain uses TRBV20-1 and TRBJ2-5; 7 bases are a match to TRBD1. Trimming cost V 0 bases and J 1 base; bases outside gene matches: 5. From germline, CDR1 is DFQATT and CDR2 SNEGSKA (reference sequence). This CDR3 is built from 15 residues.

This clonotype was found a few times. The chain links TRBV5-6 to TRBJ1-4; 8 bases are a match to TRBD1. After removal of 0 bases from V and 5 bases from J, the junction contained 3 bases not matched to a gene. CDR3 length: 15 residues. In germline, CDR1 is SGHDT, CDR2 YYEEEE. The CDR3 bases are TGTGCCAGCAGCTTGGACTGGACAGGGAATGAAAAACTGTTTTTT. It encodes CASSLDWTGNEKLFF.

The chain employs TRBV9 and TRBJ2-1; 15 nucleotides agree with TRBD2. Trimming at V came to 3 bases and at J to 7 bases, leaving 2 bases not matched to a gene. The length of the CDR3 is 15 residues. The germline gives CDR1 SGDLS, CDR2 YYNGEE. The CDR3 coding sequence is TGTGCCAGCAGCGCCGGGACTAGCGGGAGGAATGAGCAGTTCTTC. It yields the protein CASSAGTSGRNEQFF.

The chain couples TRBV2 to TRBJ1-2; 7 bases match TRBD1. Trimming took 11 bases from V and 0 from J; bases not matched to a gene: 6. Germline CDR1 reads SNHLY; CDR2 reads FYNNEI. The CDR3 extends over 13 amino acids. The CDR3 DNA is TGTGCCCCAGGGGGAACTACTAACTATGGCTACACCTTC. Its translation: CAPGGTTNYGYTF.

V gene TRBV6-2 or TRBV6-3 combines with J gene TRBJ2-1; 9 bases are shared with TRBD1. The junction had 10 bases not matched to a gene; V was cut back by 6 bases and J by 7 bases. CDR1 and CDR2 (germline): MNHEY, SVGEGT. This CDR3 spans 15 amino acids. The CDR3 nucleotides read TGTGCCAGCAGGCTTACAGGGGGCGTAAGGAATGAGCAGTTCTTC. As protein: CASRLTGGVRNEQFF.

This chain's CDR3 is CASSLGSGRGTYEQYF. CDR3 DNA: TGTGCCAGCAGCTTAGGGTCCGGGAGGGGAACTTACGAGCAGTACTTC. The chain couples TRBV7-8 to TRBJ2-7, with 8 bases that match TRBD2. Germline-derived CDR1 and CDR2 are SGHVS and FQNEAQ. The CDR3 loop spans 16 amino acids. The V gene end was trimmed by 1 base and the J gene end by 4 bases; junction bases not matched to a gene: 9.

This clonotype appeared many times. The chain joins TRBV12-3 or TRBV12-4 to TRBJ2-7; 10 bases are a match to TRBD2. The CDR3 consists of 15 residues. The V and J ends lost 2 bases and 8 bases, in that order; junction bases with no gene match: 9. CDR3 in DNA: TGTGCCAGCAGTTTATCGGCTAGCGGGGGACTGAAGCAGTACTTC. It is translated as CASSLSASGGLKQYF.

The chain combines TRBV7-9 with TRBJ2-3; D call uncertain. The CDR3 sequence is 15 residues long. Germline V lookup: CDR1 SEHNR, CDR2 FQNEAQ (reference sequence). The ends were cut back, 5 bases at V and 2 bases at J, with 14 bases in the middle. CDR3 sequence: CASSPRPQNTDTQYF. The CDR3 nucleotides are TGTGCCAGCAGCCCCCGACCCCAAAACACAGATACGCAGTATTTT.

This clonotype was observed many times. This chain links TRBV6-5 with TRBJ2-1; 7 bases agree with TRBD1. The CDR3 totals 14 residues. Germline V CDR1 and CDR2: MNHEY, SVGAGI. J lost 10 bases, V lost 4 bases, and 10 bases had no gene match. The CDR3 region is CASSSTGSNREQFF. The CDR3 coding sequence is TGTGCCAGCAGTTCGACAGGGTCTAATCGCGAGCAGTTCTTC.

The chain joins TRBV7-2 to TRBJ2-3, with D perhaps being TRBD1 or TRBD2 (6 bases each). The CDR3 length is 15 residues. The V gene lost 1 base and the J gene lost 2 bases, with 10 bases spanning the gap. CDR1 is SGHTA and CDR2 is FQGNSA in the germline V gene. Here the CDR3 reads CASSLVGGNTDTQYF. Here the CDR3 DNA reads TGTGCCAGCAGCTTAGTAGGGGGGAACACAGATACGCAGTATTTT.

This clonotype was observed a handful of times. The chain carries TRBV7-9 and TRBJ2-3; 11 bases fit TRBD2. The trim removed 5 bases at V and 2 bases at J, leaving 6 bases unmatched. This CDR3 has 16 amino acids. Germline V gene data show CDR1 as SEHNR and CDR2 as FQNEAQ (reference sequence). DNA of the CDR3: TGTGCCAGCAGCGCGGGACTAGCGGTGAACACAGATACGCAGTATTTT. This sequence encodes CASSAGLAVNTDTQYF.

Ten or more counts support this clonotype. The chain employs TRBV10-3 and TRBJ2-5; D tentatively fits TRBD1 or TRBD2 (5 bases each). The V gene's germline CDR1 is ENHRY and CDR2 SYGVKD. This CDR3 has 16 residues. Trimming took 4 bases from V and 5 from J, leaving 20 bases between them. In nucleotides, the CDR3 is TGTGCCATCAGTGGGGGGTCACTGCGGCCCTCGGAGACCCAGTACTTC. Amino acid sequence: CAISGGSLRPSETQYF.

The CDR3 region has the DNA TGCGCCAGCAGCCGGCCACGGGGCCAAGCTTACAATGAGCAGTTCTTC. Translated: CASSRPRGQAYNEQFF. V and J are TRBV5-1 and TRBJ2-1; possibly TRBD1 or TRBD2 for D (5 bases each). This CDR3 comprises 16 residues. The germline V and J ends were trimmed by 4 bases and 4 bases, with 18 bases remaining between them. Germline assignment: CDR1 SGHRS and CDR2 YFSETQ.

The chain is built from TRBV5-8 and TRBJ1-6; no clear D. This CDR3 has 11 amino acids. Trimming stripped 2 bases from V and 8 bases from J, with 2 bases between. The germline V gene encodes CDR1 SGHTS and CDR2 YDEGEE. The DNA of the CDR3 is TGTGCCAGCAGCTTCGATTCACCCCTCCACTTT. Translated, it gives CASSFDSPLHF.